This TCR beta chain is from a study of technical replicates of blood from a few donors. The length of the CDR3 is 13 residues. V lost 8 bases to trimming and J lost 4 bases, with 12 bases between them. CDR1 is MNHEY and CDR2 is SVGAGI in the germline V gene. The table came from immunoSEQ multiplex PCR; TCRdb's copy has only in-frame clones and leaves some out. Here the sample spans over 90,000 clones, 96% being singletons. This sequence joins TRBV6-5 and TRBJ1-5; the D gene is possibly TRBD1 (5 bases). The sample taken for sequencing was T cells isolated from PBMCs. This TCR derives from a human donor in good health. The CDR3 coding sequence is TGTGCCAGCGGGAACAGGCTTAATCAGCCCCAGCATTTT. This sequence encodes CASGNRLNQPQHF.